This TCR beta chain was documented in a study of blood T cell repertoires in COVID-19. Across the study: Collection of acute and convalescent COVID-19 samples took place in the United States, Italy and Spain. Sources were T cells, B-cell-depleted T cells, or PBMCs; the material itself was cDNA or gDNA.

In the original workflow: The authors estimated nucleated cell counts from reference gene primer amplification. Clones were read by immunoSEQ multiplex PCR, and TCRdb kept only the in-frame ones, dropping some. V, J and clone size derive from that table, while D and trimming were established from the DNA sequence. The repertoire holds approximately 81,000 clones, with 70% to 90% as singletons. This TCR derives from a man aged 65 to 85 with active or convalescent COVID-19. Sequencing was performed on peripheral blood.

CDR3 coding DNA: TGTGCCAGCAGCATAAGACAGAGACCCGACGAGCAGTACTTC. Encoded protein: CASSIRQRPDEQYF. The rearrangement joins TRBV11-1 to TRBJ2-7; TRBD1 is a possible D gene (5 bases). CDR1 and CDR2 (germline): SGHAT, FQDESV (reference sequence). Trimming took 5 bases from V and 5 from J, leaving 16 bases between them. CDR3 length: 14 amino acids.